This T cell receptor beta chain derives from a study of human T cells and chemical hapten exposure. Concerning this clonotype itself: Its ends do not fully match the called genes, so a read error is possible.

One entry per CDR3 protein, called by TCRdb with MiXCR from the RACE reads. The profile shows around 190,000 distinct CDR3 sequences, 20% to 25% of them singletons. The CDR3 runs 15 residues. Germline V gene sequence: CDR1 ENHRY, CDR2 SYGVKD. Noted time point: patch test 1, 2 weeks after DPC sensitization. Documented treatment: therapeutic diphenylcyclopropenone sensitization with weekly scalp DPC. The chain links TRBV10-3 to TRBJ2-2, with D maybe TRBD2 (6 bases). The sequence came from a woman aged 50 to 65 with alopecia areata. Some clones in this sample may be carry-over from other donors' samples. Sequencing was performed on whole blood, taken in connection with sensitization to the hapten diphenylcyclopropenone (DPC). CDR3 loop: CAITAGGTNTGELFF. CDR3 nucleotide sequence: TGTGCTATCACCGCGGGCGGGACGAACACCGGGGAGCTGTTTTTT.